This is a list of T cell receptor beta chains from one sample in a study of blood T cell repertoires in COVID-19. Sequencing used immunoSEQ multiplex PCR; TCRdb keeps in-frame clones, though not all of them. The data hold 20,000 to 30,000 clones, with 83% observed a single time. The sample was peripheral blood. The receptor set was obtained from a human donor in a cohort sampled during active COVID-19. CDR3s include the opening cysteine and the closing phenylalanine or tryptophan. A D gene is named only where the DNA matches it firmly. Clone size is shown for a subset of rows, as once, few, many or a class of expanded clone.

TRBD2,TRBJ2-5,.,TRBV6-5,CASSLSGGPQETQYF,TGTGCCAGCAGTCTAAGCGGGGGGCCACAAGAGACCCAGTACTTC
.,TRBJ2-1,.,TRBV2,CASSDVLAGTYNEQFF,TGTGCCAGCAGTGACGTTCTCGCAGGGACCTACAATGAGCAGTTCTTC
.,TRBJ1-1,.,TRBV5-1,CASSLAGGGTEAFF,TGCGCCAGCAGCCTAGCCGGCGGAGGCACTGAAGCTTTCTTT
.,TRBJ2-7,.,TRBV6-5,CATRGGNEQYF,TGTGCCACACGTGGAGGGAACGAGCAGTACTTC
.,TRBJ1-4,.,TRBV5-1,CASSAQGNEKLFF,TGCGCCAGCAGTGCTCAGGGAAATGAAAAACTGTTTTTT
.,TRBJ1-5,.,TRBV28,CASSLFSNSNQPQHF,TGTGCCAGCAGTTTATTCAGTAATAGCAATCAGCCCCAGCATTTT
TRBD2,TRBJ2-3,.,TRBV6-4,CASSDSAGGPDTQYF,TGTGCCAGCAGTGACTCGGCGGGAGGGCCAGATACGCAGTATTTT
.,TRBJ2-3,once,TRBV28,CASTHWGLARTSTDTQYF,TGTGCCAGCACTCACTGGGGTCTAGCGAGAACTAGCACAGATACGCAGTATTTT
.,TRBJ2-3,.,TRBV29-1,CSVIPESQGTQYF,TGCAGCGTTATCCCGGAGAGCCAAGGTACGCAGTATTTT
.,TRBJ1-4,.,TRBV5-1,CASSLYAPSATNEKLFF,TGCGCCAGCAGCTTGTATGCGCCATCGGCAACTAATGAAAAACTGTTTTTT
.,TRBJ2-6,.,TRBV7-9,CASSSLQGPLYSGANVLTF,TGTGCCAGCAGCTCATTACAGGGACCCCTCTACTCTGGGGCCAACGTCCTGACTTTC
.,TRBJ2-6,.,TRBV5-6,CASSPTDRSSGANVLTF,TGTGCCAGCAGCCCCACAGACAGGAGCTCTGGGGCCAACGTCCTGACTTTC
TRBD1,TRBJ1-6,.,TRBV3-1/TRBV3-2,CASSQGSQGLLSPLHF,TGTGCCAGCAGCCAGGGGTCACAGGGGTTGTTGTCACCCCTCCACTTT
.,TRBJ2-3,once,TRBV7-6,CASSREPDTQYF,TGTGCCAGCAGTAGGGAGCCAGATACGCAGTATTTT
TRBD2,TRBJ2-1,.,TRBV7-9,CASSLGTSSINEQFF,TGTGCCAGCAGCTTAGGGACTAGTTCGATAAATGAGCAGTTCTTC
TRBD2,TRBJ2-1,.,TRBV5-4,CASSWDYSNEQFF,TGTGCCAGCAGCTGGGACTATAGCAATGAGCAGTTCTTC
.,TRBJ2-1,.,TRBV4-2,CASSLGASGRNNEQFF,TGTGCCAGCAGCCTCGGAGCCAGCGGCCGGAACAATGAGCAGTTCTTC
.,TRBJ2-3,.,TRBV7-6,CASSLEGERTDTQYF,TGTGCCAGCAGCTTAGAAGGGGAACGCACAGATACGCAGTATTTT
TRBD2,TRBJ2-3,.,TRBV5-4,CASTPGLAGRDTQYF,TGTGCCAGCACCCCGGGACTAGCGGGGAGAGATACGCAGTATTTT
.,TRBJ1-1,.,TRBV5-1,CASSLLQGRTEAFF,TGCGCCAGCAGCCTCTTACAGGGCCGCACTGAAGCTTTCTTT
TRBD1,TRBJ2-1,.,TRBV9,CASSVGDRGNPNEQFF,TGTGCCAGCAGCGTCGGCGACAGGGGGAATCCCAATGAGCAGTTCTTC
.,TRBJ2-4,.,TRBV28,CASCFRAKNIQYF,TGTGCCAGCTGTTTCCGAGCCAAAAACATTCAGTACTTC
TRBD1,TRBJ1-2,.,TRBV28,CASSSGQANYGYTF,TGTGCCAGCTCCTCGGGACAGGCTAACTATGGCTACACCTTC
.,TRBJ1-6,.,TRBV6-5,CASSYSRAGQSPLHF,TGTGCCAGCAGTTACTCCAGGGCAGGACAATCACCCCTCCACTTT
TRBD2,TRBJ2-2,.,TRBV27,CASRGLAGTSNTGELFF,TGTGCCAGCAGAGGACTAGCTGGCACGTCGAACACCGGGGAGCTGTTTTTT
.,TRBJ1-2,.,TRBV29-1,CSVEEEGIYGYTF,TGCAGCGTTGAAGAGGAGGGGATCTATGGCTACACCTTC
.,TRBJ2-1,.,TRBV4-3,CASSQTSTTYNEQFF,TGCGCCAGCAGCCAAACGAGTACGACCTACAATGAGCAGTTCTTC
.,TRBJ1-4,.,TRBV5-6,CASSLDGGGFEKLFF,TGTGCCAGCAGCTTGGACGGGGGTGGATTTGAAAAACTGTTTTTT
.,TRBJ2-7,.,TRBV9,CASSVEGYPAYEQYF,TGTGCCAGCAGCGTAGAGGGGTACCCGGCCTACGAGCAGTACTTC
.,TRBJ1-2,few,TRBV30,CAWSMTGGAAYGYTF,TGTGCCTGGAGTATGACCGGCGGGGCGGCCTATGGCTACACCTTC
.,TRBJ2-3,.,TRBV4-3,CASSQVSGRGDTQYF,TGCGCCAGCAGCCAAGTGTCAGGGAGGGGGGATACGCAGTATTTT
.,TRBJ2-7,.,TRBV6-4,CASRKPLHGSYEQYF,TGTGCCAGCAGGAAACCCCTCCACGGTTCATACGAGCAGTACTTC
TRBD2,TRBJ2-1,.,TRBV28,CASGGTSGNSYNEQFF,TGTGCCAGCGGCGGGACTAGCGGGAACTCCTACAATGAGCAGTTCTTC
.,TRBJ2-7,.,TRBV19,CASSIRGSSYEQYF,TGTGCCAGTAGTATCCGGGGGAGCTCCTACGAGCAGTACTTC
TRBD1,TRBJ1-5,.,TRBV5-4,CASSVTGTGESQPQHF,TGTGCCAGCAGTGTCACCGGGACAGGGGAGAGTCAGCCCCAGCATTTT
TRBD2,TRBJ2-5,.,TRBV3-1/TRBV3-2,CASSLGTSGDQETQYF,TGTGCCAGCAGCCTGGGGACTAGCGGAGACCAAGAGACCCAGTACTTC
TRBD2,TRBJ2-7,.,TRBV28,CASLPWGLAGRYEQYF,TGTGCCAGTCTCCCCTGGGGACTAGCGGGAAGGTACGAGCAGTACTTC
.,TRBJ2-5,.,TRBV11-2,CASSFGPQETQYF,TGTGCCAGCAGCTTCGGTCCCCAAGAGACCCAGTACTTC
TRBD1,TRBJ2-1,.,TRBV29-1,CSVECRDRAYNEQFF,TGCAGCGTTGAATGCCGGGACAGGGCCTACAATGAGCAGTTCTTC
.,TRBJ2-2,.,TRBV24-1,CATSGANTGELFF,TGTGCCACCTCAGGGGCGAACACCGGGGAGCTGTTTTTT
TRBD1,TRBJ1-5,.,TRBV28,CAAAPGGRQPQHF,TGTGCCGCGGCCCCAGGGGGGCGTCAGCCCCAGCATTTT
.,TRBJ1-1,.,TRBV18,CASSPPRARVNTEAFF,TGTGCCAGCTCACCACCGAGGGCTCGTGTGAACACTGAAGCTTTCTTT
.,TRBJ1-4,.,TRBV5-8,CASSLLLNEKLFF,TGTGCCAGCAGCTTGTTACTTAATGAAAAACTGTTTTTT
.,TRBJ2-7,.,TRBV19,CASSFGGLSYEQYF,TGTGCCAGTAGTTTTGGGGGCCTCTCCTACGAGCAGTACTTC